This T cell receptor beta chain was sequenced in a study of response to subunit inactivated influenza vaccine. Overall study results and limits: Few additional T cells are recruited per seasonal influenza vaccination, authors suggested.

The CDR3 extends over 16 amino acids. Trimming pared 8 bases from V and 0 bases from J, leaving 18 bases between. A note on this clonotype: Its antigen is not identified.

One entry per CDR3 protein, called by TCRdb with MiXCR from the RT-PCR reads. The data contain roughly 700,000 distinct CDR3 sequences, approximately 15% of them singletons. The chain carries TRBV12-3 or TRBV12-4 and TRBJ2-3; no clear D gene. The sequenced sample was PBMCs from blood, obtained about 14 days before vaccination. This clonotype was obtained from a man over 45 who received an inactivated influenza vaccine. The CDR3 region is CASPPPVYSSTDTQYF. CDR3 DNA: TGTGCCAGCCCCCCTCCTGTCTACTCTAGCACAGATACGCAGTATTTT.